The clone carrying this T cell receptor beta chain has at least ten counts. The antigen is undetermined. The data were taken from a study of CD8 T cells in ankylosing spondylitis. Regarding the study as a whole: Significant enrichment of disease-linked clones was reportedly seen in matched ankylosing spondylitis synovial fluid.

The germline gives CDR1 KGHSH, CDR2 LQKENI. V shed 4 bases, J shed 2 bases, and the junction held 10 bases outside the gene matches. The CDR3 spans 16 residues. The TCR beta libraries were generated through quantitative 5'-RACE incorporating molecular barcodes. MiXCR was run by TCRdb on the 5' RACE reads, yielding one entry per CDR3 protein. Altogether 200,000 to 250,000 distinct CDR3 sequences are present, about 10% being singletons, with the ten largest covering about 20%. The V call is TRBV18, the J call TRBJ2-5, with 7 bases that match TRBD1. This TCR came from a male donor with ankylosing spondylitis or in good health (not recorded which). Sequencing used blood, either unsorted or a sorted T cell fraction (not recorded which). The DNA of the CDR3 is TGTGCCAGCTCACTCCGACAGGGATCCCCGCAAGAGACCCAGTACTTC. Its translation is CASSLRQGSPQETQYF.